One and the same sample provided the 11 T cell receptor beta chains below, sequenced in a study of blood T cell repertoires in COVID-19. Profiled with immunoSEQ multiplex PCR; TCRdb holds only in-frame clones, not every one. The data show about 230,000 clones, 70% to 90% seen once. The specimen sequenced was peripheral blood. The receptor source for this set is a man in his forties or fifties with COVID-19, enrolled during active disease.

This chain links TRBV6-2 or TRBV6-3 with TRBJ2-6; D might be TRBD1 (6 bases). V lost 2 bases, J lost 0 bases, and 8 bases lay in between. The germline gives CDR1 MNHEY, CDR2 SVGEGT. The CDR3 covers 16 residues. The CDR3 DNA reads TGTGCCAGCAGTTACCCGGACAGCTCTGGGGCCAACGTCCTGACTTTC. Translation gives CASSYPDSSGANVLTF.

This chain joins TRBV3-1 (or the pseudogene TRBV3-2) and TRBJ2-7, with 8 bases identical to TRBD2. V was pared by 6 bases and J by 2 bases, with 12 bases of the junction left unmatched. Germline V CDR1 and CDR2: LGHDT, YNNKEL (reference sequence). CDR3 length equals 16 residues. DNA of the CDR3: TGTGCCAGCAGTTCCACAGGCGGGGGGAACACCTACGAGCAGTACTTC. Protein sequence: CASSSTGGGNTYEQYF.

CDR3 coding DNA: TGTGCCAGCAGCCAATCCAACTACGAGCAGTACTTC. Translating it yields CASSQSNYEQYF. This chain connects TRBV3-1 (or the pseudogene TRBV3-2) to TRBJ2-7; D is ambiguous. V lost 2 bases and J lost 3, with 5 bases in between. This CDR3 spans 12 amino acids. Germline CDR1 is LGHDT and CDR2 is YNNKEL (reference sequence).

The CDR3 reads CAWSGGNRDVGSYEQYF. The DNA for the CDR3 is TGTGCCTGGAGTGGTGGGAACAGGGACGTCGGCTCCTACGAGCAGTACTTC. The chain links TRBV30 to TRBJ2-7; D might be TRBD1 (6 bases). The ends were cut back, 1 base at V and 0 bases at J, with 19 bases in the middle. Germline assignment: CDR1 GTSNPN and CDR2 SVGIG (reference sequence). The CDR3 runs to 17 residues.

In this sample, this clone turned up once. The chain is built from TRBV15 and TRBJ1-1, with TRBD1 matching 7 bases. Per germline, CDR1 LNHNV and CDR2 YYDKDF (reference sequence). The CDR3 totals 15 residues. Germline trimming cut 0 bases from V and 8 bases from J; bases unmatched to any gene: 9. The CDR3 loop reads CATSRETGLLSEAFF. The DNA for the CDR3 is TGTGCCACCAGCAGAGAGACAGGGCTTCTGTCCGAAGCTTTCTTT.

The V gene is TRBV5-1, the J gene TRBJ2-5; perhaps TRBD1 as D (8 bases). Germline V CDR1 and CDR2: SGHRS, YFSETQ. V lost 4 bases and J lost 1, with 17 bases in between. This CDR3 is built from 16 residues. CDR3 DNA sequence: TGCGCCAGCAGCAGCGGACAGGGAGGGCCCCAAGAGACCCAGTACTTC. It translates to CASSSGQGGPQETQYF.

A note on this clone: The same CDR3 also results from other DNA sequences found in this sample. The chain couples TRBV18 to TRBJ2-2, with 12 bases lining up with TRBD1. V gave up 3 bases and J gave up 0 bases; unmatched junction bases: 2. The length of the CDR3 is 17 residues. Germline CDR1 KGHSH, CDR2 LQKENI. As DNA, the CDR3 is TGTGCCAGCTCACCGGGGACAGGGGGCGCGAACACCGGGGAGCTGTTTTTT. Translation gives CASSPGTGGANTGELFF.

V gene TRBV21-1 combines with J gene TRBJ1-1; the table's D gene call, TRBD1, was not cross checked with the DNA. TRBV21-1 has pseudogene status. This CDR3 has 18 residues. CDR3: CASSTLRPGRYMNTEAFF. CDR3 in DNA: TGTGCCAGCAGCACCCTCAGGCCTGGGCGATACATGAACACTGAAGCTTTCTTT.

The V call is TRBV19, the J call TRBJ1-2, with D unclear. This CDR3 is built from 12 residues. The germline V gene encodes CDR1 LNHDA and CDR2 SQIVND (reference sequence). V lost 8 bases to trimming and J lost 0 bases, with 7 bases between them. CDR3 in amino acids: CASFIANYGYTF. CDR3 sequence (DNA): TGTGCCAGTTTTATCGCTAACTATGGCTACACCTTC. Supplemented by reference TRBV19 and TRBJ1-2, the full variable domain reads DGGITQSPKYLFRKEGQNVTLSCEQNLNHDAMYWYRQDPGQGLRLIYYSQIVNDFQKGDIAEGYSVSREKKESFPLTVTSAQKNPTAFYLCASFIANYGYTFGSGTRLTVV.

The chain employs TRBV18 and TRBJ2-3, with TRBD1 matching over 10 bases. Trimming cost V 2 bases and J 3 bases; bases outside gene matches: 5. The germline V gene encodes CDR1 KGHSH and CDR2 LQKENI. CDR3 length: 16 residues. CDR3 in amino acids: CASSPGPGQGTDTQYF. The DNA of the CDR3 is TGTGCCAGCTCACCAGGGCCGGGACAGGGGACAGATACGCAGTATTTT.

This clone was detected a few times. V is TRBV11-2 and J is TRBJ2-7; D possibly corresponds to TRBD2 (7 bases). The length of the CDR3 is 17 residues. Germline CDR1 is SGHAT and CDR2 is FQNNGV. V lost 1 base, J lost 0 bases, and 16 bases lay in between. CDR3 sequence reads: CASSLAPGGLSSYEQYF. CDR3 in DNA: TGTGCCAGCAGCTTAGCCCCCGGGGGGCTATCCTCCTACGAGCAGTACTTC.